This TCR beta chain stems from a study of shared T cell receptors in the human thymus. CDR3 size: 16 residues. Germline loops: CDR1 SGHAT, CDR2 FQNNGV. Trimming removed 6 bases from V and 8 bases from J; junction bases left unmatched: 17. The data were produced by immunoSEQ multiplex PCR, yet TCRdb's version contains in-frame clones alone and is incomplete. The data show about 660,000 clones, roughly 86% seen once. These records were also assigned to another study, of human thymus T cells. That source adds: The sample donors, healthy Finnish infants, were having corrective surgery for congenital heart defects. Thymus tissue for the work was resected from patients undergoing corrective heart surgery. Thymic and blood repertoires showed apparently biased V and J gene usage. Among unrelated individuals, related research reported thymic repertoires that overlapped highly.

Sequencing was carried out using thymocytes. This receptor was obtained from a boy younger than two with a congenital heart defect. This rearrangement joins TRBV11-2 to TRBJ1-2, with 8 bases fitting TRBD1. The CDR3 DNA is TGTGCCAGCAGAGGAGATTCCCCCCAGGGGGCGGGGGGCTACACCTTC. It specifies CASRGDSPQGAGGYTF.